This entry lists 21 T cell receptor beta chains sequenced from one sample in a study of T cell responses to AZD1222 COVID-19 vaccine. TCRdb's table, derived via immunoSEQ multiplex PCR, lists solely in-frame clones and lacks some. The sample holds some 70,000 clones, roughly 84% seen once. Here the sequenced sample was peripheral blood, taken on day 0 of AZD1222 vaccination. Receptors originate from an adult in good health.

The rearrangement links TRBV28 to TRBJ1-5; 8 nucleotides align to TRBD1. Per the germline V gene, CDR1 is MDHEN and CDR2 is SYDVKM. V dropped 6 bases and J dropped 1; count of bases not matched to a gene: 5. CDR3 length: 15 amino acids. CDR3 sequence reads: CASSPNRGSNQPQHF. DNA for the CDR3: TGTGCCAGCAGCCCGAACAGGGGGAGCAATCAGCCCCAGCATTTT.

The V call is TRBV6-5, the J call TRBJ2-3; D remains unclear. The CDR3 is 14 amino acids. Germline V CDR1 and CDR2: MNHEY, SVGAGI. V was cut by 0 bases and J by 2 bases, with 6 bases left in between. CDR3 nucleotides: TGTGCCAGCAGTTACTCGGGGTCCACAGATACGCAGTATTTT. Translated, it gives CASSYSGSTDTQYF.

The V gene is TRBV27, the J gene TRBJ1-2; D is unresolved. The V end was cut by 2 bases, the J end by 4 bases, with 14 bases between. The CDR3 has 15 amino acids. CDR1 and CDR2 from the germline V gene are MNHEY and SMNVEV (reference sequence). The CDR3 DNA is TGTGCCAGCAGTTTAGAGGTAGGGCCAGGCTATGGCTACACCTTC. Residues: CASSLEVGPGYGYTF.

The rearrangement joins TRBV10-3 to TRBJ1-1; tentatively, D is TRBD1 (5 bases). V was clipped by 3 bases and J by 3 bases, with 11 bases between them. Germline CDR1 reads ENHRY; CDR2 reads SYGVKD. The CDR3 totals 14 residues. The CDR3 spells CAISDRGAYTEAFF. The CDR3 DNA follows: TGTGCCATCAGTGATAGGGGCGCGTACACTGAAGCTTTCTTT.

The chain couples TRBV7-2 to TRBJ1-6; D is ambiguous. The CDR3 is 14 residues long. Trimming removed 1 base at V and 9 bases at J, with 10 bases between. Germline CDR1 and CDR2: SGHTA and FQGNSA. CDR3 sequence reads: CASSLGGTISPLHF. The CDR3 nucleotides read TGTGCCAGCAGCTTAGGGGGTACCATTTCACCCCTCCACTTT.

The chain is built from TRBV10-3 and TRBJ2-1; 14 bases match TRBD2. This CDR3 comprises 15 residues. V lost 4 bases and J lost 8; bases outside the gene matches: 4. The germline V gene encodes CDR1 ENHRY and CDR2 SYGVKD. The CDR3 DNA reads TGTGCCATCAGTGCAAGACTAGCGGGGGGGTATGAGCAGTTCTTC. Translation gives CAISARLAGGYEQFF.

The CDR3 spells CASSEARGQDQPQHF. As DNA, the CDR3 is TGCGCCAGCAGTGAGGCCAGGGGACAGGATCAGCCCCAGCATTTT. The rearrangement joins TRBV10-2 to TRBJ1-5; 8 nucleotides agree with TRBD1. Germline V lookup: CDR1 WSHSY, CDR2 SAAADI. This CDR3 is built from 15 residues. The V and J ends lost 2 bases and 5 bases, in that order; junction bases with no gene match: 5.

This chain uses TRBV21-1 with TRBJ2-1; TRBD2, the table's D call, was not compared with the DNA. TRBV21-1 is an annotated pseudogene. This CDR3 has 17 residues. DNA of the CDR3: TGTGCCAGCAGAATACCAGTTGGGAGGGGACCTAGGGATGAGCAGTTCTTC. The encoded protein is CASRIPVGRGPRDEQFF.

CDR3 DNA sequence: TGTGCCAGCTCAACCCAGGACAGCTACAATGAGCAGTTCTTC. This encodes CASSTQDSYNEQFF. This rearrangement joins TRBV18 to TRBJ2-1; maybe TRBD1 (6 bases). Germline CDR1 is KGHSH and CDR2 is LQKENI. Trimming removed 5 bases from V and 3 bases from J, with 11 bases in between. The CDR3 has 14 residues.

The table lists this clone with a few counts. This chain links TRBV30 with TRBJ1-5; possible D gene TRBD1, 5 bases. The CDR3 is made up of 18 amino acids. The germline V gene has CDR1 GTSNPN and CDR2 SVGIG (reference sequence). V lost 7 bases to trimming and J lost 2 bases, with 27 bases between them. CDR3 nucleotides: TGTGCCTCGACCCTAGGACCCCCAGGGCTCAGGGGCAATCAGCCCCAGCATTTT. Its translation: CASTLGPPGLRGNQPQHF.

V usage is TRBV6-2 or TRBV6-3 and J usage is TRBJ2-7; D possibly uses TRBD1 or TRBD2 (5 bases each). Deletions cut 6 bases from V and 7 bases from J, with 10 bases between. The CDR3 consists of 11 residues. CDR1 is MNHEY, CDR2 SVGEGT, per germline. The CDR3, as DNA: TGTGCCAGCAGCGATGGGACGGAGCAGTACTTC. Protein product: CASSDGTEQYF.

V is TRBV6-5 and J is TRBJ1-6; no clear D gene. The germline V gene encodes CDR1 MNHEY and CDR2 SVGAGI. V lost 0 bases, J lost 8 bases, and 11 bases lay in between. CDR3 size: 15 residues. The CDR3 reads CASSYSRGGDSPLHF. CDR3 in DNA: TGTGCCAGCAGTTACTCCCGGGGTGGTGATTCACCCCTCCACTTT.

Turning to this clone: Different DNA sequences within this sample yield the same CDR3. The rearrangement joins TRBV30 to TRBJ1-2; D ambiguous. Germline CDR1 is GTSNPN and CDR2 is SVGIG (reference sequence). The CDR3 spans 13 residues. Trimming cost V 0 bases and J 0 bases, with 5 bases left between them. As DNA, the CDR3 is TGTGCCTGGAGTGTGGAGGCTAACTATGGCTACACCTTC. Translating gives CAWSVEANYGYTF.

A note on this clone: The sample contains more than one DNA sequence encoding this CDR3. This sequence joins TRBV12-3 or TRBV12-4 and TRBJ1-5; no clear D. The V gene lost 1 base and the J gene lost 2 bases, with 0 bases spanning the gap. The CDR3 consists of 12 residues. The CDR3 coding sequence is TGTGCCAGCAGTTTAGGCAATCAGCCCCAGCATTTT. This translates into CASSLGNQPQHF.

The J gene is TRBJ1-1, the V gene TRBV6-5, with TRBD1 as a possible D gene (5 bases). CDR3 length equals 14 residues. The germline V and J ends were trimmed by 2 bases and 1 base, with 8 bases remaining between them. Germline V CDR1 and CDR2: MNHEY, SVGAGI. CDR3: CASSYQGSNTEAFF. Here the CDR3 DNA reads TGTGCCAGCAGTTACCAGGGATCGAACACTGAAGCTTTCTTT.

The chain uses TRBV9 and TRBJ2-5; tentatively, D is TRBD2 (6 bases). The V and J ends lost 4 bases and 5 bases respectively, with 18 bases between them. Germline V gene data show CDR1 as SGDLS and CDR2 as YYNGEE. CDR3 length equals 15 residues. This CDR3 reads CASSNTAGTGETQYF. The CDR3 bases are TGTGCCAGCAGCAATACCGCGGGGACTGGGGAGACCCAGTACTTC. Based on the CDR3 plus reference TRBV9 and TRBJ2-5, the full variable domain is DSGVTQTPKHLITATGQRVTLRCSPRSGDLSVYWYQQSLDQGLQFLIQYYNGEERAKGNILERFSAQQFPDLHSELNLSSLELGDSALYFCASSNTAGTGETQYFGPGTRLLVL.

J is TRBJ2-5 and V is TRBV13, with 7 bases fitting TRBD1. Germline trimming cut 5 bases from V and 4 bases from J; bases unmatched to any gene: 13. The CDR3 spans 16 residues. CDR1 and CDR2 (germline): PRHDT, FYEKMQ (reference sequence). The CDR3 nucleotides are TGTGCCAGCAGCAAATCAACAGGGGCAGGGATAGAGACCCAGTACTTC. Protein: CASSKSTGAGIETQYF.

The J gene is TRBJ2-7, the V gene TRBV19; 7 bases map to TRBD2. Germline-derived CDR1 and CDR2 are LNHDA and SQIVND (reference sequence). Trimming at V came to 5 bases and at J to 2 bases, leaving 6 bases not matched to a gene. The length of the CDR3 is 14 residues. This CDR3 reads CASSSFAGAYEQYF. The CDR3 nucleotides are TGTGCCAGTAGTTCCTTCGCGGGGGCCTACGAGCAGTACTTC.

The rearrangement links TRBV6-5 to TRBJ1-2; 10 nucleotides match TRBD1. J gave up 4 bases and V 0 bases, and 5 bases lay outside the gene matches. Germline V lookup: CDR1 MNHEY, CDR2 SVGAGI. The CDR3 spans 16 residues. As DNA, the CDR3 is TGTGCCAGCAGTTACTCGACAGGGGGCGCGGTCTATGGCTACACCTTC. Translating gives CASSYSTGGAVYGYTF.

The chain couples TRBV5-1 to TRBJ2-2; D ambiguous. This CDR3 is 14 amino acids long. Germline V gene lookup returns CDR1 SGHRS and CDR2 YFSETQ. V lost 5 bases and J 3 bases, leaving 11 bases between the germline ends. The CDR3 nucleotides read TGCGCCAGCAGTCCGATTACGGACACCGGGGAGCTGTTTTTT. Protein product: CASSPITDTGELFF.

This clone was observed a few times. Written as DNA, the CDR3 is TGTGCCAGCAGTCGCACGGACGGTGGGACTGAAGCTTTCTTT. Amino acids: CASSRTDGGTEAFF. This rearrangement joins TRBV28 to TRBJ1-1; D is undetermined. V was shortened by 5 bases and J by 5 bases, with 15 bases between the two germline ends. The CDR3 runs to 14 residues. Per germline, CDR1 MDHEN and CDR2 SYDVKM. Based on the CDR3 plus reference TRBV28 and TRBJ1-1, the full variable domain is DVKVTQSSRYLVKRTGEKVFLECVQDMDHENMFWYRQDPGLGLRLIYFSYDVKMKEKGDIPEGYSVSREKKERFSLILESASTNQTSMYLCASSRTDGGTEAFFGQGTRLTVV.